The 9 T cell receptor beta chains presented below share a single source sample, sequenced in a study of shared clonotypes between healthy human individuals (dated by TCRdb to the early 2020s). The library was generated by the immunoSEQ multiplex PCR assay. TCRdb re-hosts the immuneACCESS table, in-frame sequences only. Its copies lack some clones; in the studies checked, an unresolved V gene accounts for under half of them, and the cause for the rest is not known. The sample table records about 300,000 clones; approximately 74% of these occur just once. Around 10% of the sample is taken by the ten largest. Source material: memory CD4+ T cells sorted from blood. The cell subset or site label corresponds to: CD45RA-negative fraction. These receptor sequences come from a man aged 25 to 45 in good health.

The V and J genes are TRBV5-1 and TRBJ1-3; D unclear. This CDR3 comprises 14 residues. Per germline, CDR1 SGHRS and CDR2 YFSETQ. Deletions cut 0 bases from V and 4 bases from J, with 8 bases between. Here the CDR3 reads CASSLEDAGNTIYF. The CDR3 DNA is TGCGCCAGCAGCTTGGAGGACGCGGGAAACACCATATATTTT.

The CDR3 nucleotides are TGTGCCAGCTCAACCGCAGCCGTAACAGGGTCGGAGACCCAGTACTTC. Protein: CASSTAAVTGSETQYF. The chain employs TRBV18 and TRBJ2-5; TRBD1 might be the D (6 bases). Looked up from germline, CDR1 is KGHSH and CDR2 is LQKENI. There are 16 residues in the CDR3. The V end lost 5 bases, the J end lost 5 bases, and 21 bases lay between the germline ends.

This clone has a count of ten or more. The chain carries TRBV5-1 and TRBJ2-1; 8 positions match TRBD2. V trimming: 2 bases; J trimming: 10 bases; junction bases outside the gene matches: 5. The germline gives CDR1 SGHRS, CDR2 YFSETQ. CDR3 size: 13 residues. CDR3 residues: CASSFHSGKEQFF. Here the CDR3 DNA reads TGCGCCAGCAGCTTTCATAGCGGGAAGGAGCAGTTCTTC. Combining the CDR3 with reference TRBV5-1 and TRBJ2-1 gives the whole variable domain KAGVTQTPRYLIKTRGQQVTLSCSPISGHRSVSWYQQTPGQGLQFLFEYFSETQRNKGNFPGRFSGRQFSNSRSEMNVSTLELGDSALYLCASSFHSGKEQFFGPGTRLTVL.

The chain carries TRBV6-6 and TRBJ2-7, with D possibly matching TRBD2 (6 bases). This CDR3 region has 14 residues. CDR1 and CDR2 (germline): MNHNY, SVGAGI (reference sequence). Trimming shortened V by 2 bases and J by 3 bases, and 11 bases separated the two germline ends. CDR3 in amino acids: CASSYPGTHYEQYF. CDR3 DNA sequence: TGTGCCAGCAGTTACCCCGGGACTCACTACGAGCAGTACTTC.

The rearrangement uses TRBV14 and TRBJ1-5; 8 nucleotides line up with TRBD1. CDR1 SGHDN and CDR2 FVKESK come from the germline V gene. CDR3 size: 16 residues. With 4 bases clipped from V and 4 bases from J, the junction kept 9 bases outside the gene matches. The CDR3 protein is CASSLGGTGINQPQHF. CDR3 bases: TGTGCCAGCAGCCTAGGAGGGACAGGAATTAATCAGCCCCAGCATTTT.

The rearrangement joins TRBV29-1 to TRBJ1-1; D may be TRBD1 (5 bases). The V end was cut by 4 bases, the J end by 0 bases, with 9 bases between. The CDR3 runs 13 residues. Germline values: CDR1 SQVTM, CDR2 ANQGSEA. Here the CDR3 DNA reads TGCAGCGTTGTGAAGGGGCTGAACACTGAAGCTTTCTTT. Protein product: CSVVKGLNTEAFF.

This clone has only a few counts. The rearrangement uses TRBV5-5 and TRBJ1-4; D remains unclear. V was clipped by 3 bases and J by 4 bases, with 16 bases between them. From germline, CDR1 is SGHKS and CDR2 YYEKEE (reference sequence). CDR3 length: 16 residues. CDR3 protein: CASSSLSGVNNEKLFF. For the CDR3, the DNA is TGTGCCAGCAGCTCGCTCTCCGGGGTTAATAATGAAAAACTGTTTTTT.

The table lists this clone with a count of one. The CDR3 DNA reads TGTGCCAGCAGCCGCCGGGGGAATCAGCCCCAGCATTTT. It codes for CASSRRGNQPQHF. The chain is built from TRBV7-2 and TRBJ1-5; weak D call: TRBD1 (5 bases). Trimming took 5 bases from V and 4 from J, leaving 9 bases between them. The CDR3 covers 13 residues. Germline V lookup: CDR1 SGHTA, CDR2 FQGNSA.

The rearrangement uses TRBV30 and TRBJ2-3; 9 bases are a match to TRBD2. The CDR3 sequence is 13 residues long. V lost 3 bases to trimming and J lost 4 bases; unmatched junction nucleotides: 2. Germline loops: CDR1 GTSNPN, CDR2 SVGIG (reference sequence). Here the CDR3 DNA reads TGTGCCTGGAGCAGGACTAGCGCAGATACGCAGTATTTT. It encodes CAWSRTSADTQYF.